The rows below give T cell receptor beta chains drawn from one sample of a study of technical replicates of blood from a handful of donors. TCRdb's copy holds only in-frame clones and misses some; the assay was immunoSEQ multiplex PCR. The sample shows some 49,000 clones, roughly nine tenths of them seen only once. The sequenced sample was PBMCs. These receptors all come from a human donor in good health. Some clones in this sample may be carry-over from other donors' samples. Both conserved end residues are part of each CDR3. The D gene is left open where the match is weak. Only part of the rows carry a size: once, few, many, or a class if the clone is expanded.

TRBJ1-2	17	TRBD1	.	TRBV4-3	CASSRGASFTGDYGYTF	TGCGCCAGCAGCCGGGGAGCCTCCTTTACAGGGGACTATGGCTACACCTTC
TRBJ2-1	13	.	.	TRBV11-2	CASSLTRDNEQFF	TGTGCCAGCAGCTTGACCAGGGACAATGAGCAGTTCTTC
TRBJ2-1	14	TRBD2	.	TRBV7-2	CASSTSGGRLEQFF	TGTGCCAGCAGCACAAGCGGGGGACGTTTGGAGCAGTTCTTC
TRBJ2-3	17	.	.	TRBV10-3	CAISERISGQGSDTQYF	TGTGCCATCAGTGAGAGGATTAGTGGCCAGGGCTCAGATACGCAGTATTTT
TRBJ2-7	14	TRBD1	.	TRBV5-6	CASSSWADRGEQYF	TGTGCCAGCAGCTCATGGGCCGACAGGGGCGAGCAGTACTTC
TRBJ1-5	15	.	.	TRBV10-3	CAISESMRSNQPQHF	TGTGCCATCAGTGAGTCAATGAGGAGCAATCAGCCCCAGCATTTT
TRBJ1-2	14	.	once	TRBV6-5	CASSYRSGNYGYTF	TGTGCCAGCAGTTACAGATCGGGGAACTATGGCTACACCTTC
TRBJ1-6	16	.	.	TRBV6-1	CASRGSRQGANSPLHF	TGTGCCAGCCGTGGCAGTAGGCAGGGTGCTAATTCACCCCTCCACTTT
TRBJ1-1	15	.	.	TRBV4-1	CASSQAQGMNTEAFF	TGCGCCAGCAGCCAGGCACAGGGAATGAACACTGAAGCTTTCTTT
TRBJ2-1	14	TRBD2	.	TRBV11-2	CASSLLAGGDEQFF	TGTGCCAGCAGCTTACTAGCGGGAGGCGATGAGCAGTTCTTC
TRBJ2-2	18	TRBD2	.	TRBV5-1	CASSLQLPGLAVTGELFF	TGCGCCAGCAGCCTACAGTTACCGGGACTAGCAGTTACCGGGGAGCTGTTTTTT
TRBJ2-7	15	TRBD1	.	TRBV6-6	CASSGRQGVTYEQYF	TGTGCCAGCAGCGGACGACAGGGCGTAACCTACGAGCAGTACTTC
TRBJ1-3	15	TRBD1	.	TRBV6-5	CASSSDRFSGNTIYF	TGTGCCAGCAGTTCGGACAGGTTCTCTGGAAACACCATATATTTT
TRBJ2-3	17	TRBD1	.	TRBV7-9	CASSLPYRGFFTDTQYF	TGTGCCAGCAGCTTACCCTACAGGGGGTTTTTCACAGATACGCAGTATTTT
TRBJ1-5	14	.	.	TRBV30	CAWSADRNAQPQHF	TGTGCCTGGAGTGCAGACAGGAATGCTCAGCCCCAGCATTTT
TRBJ2-5	15	.	.	TRBV5-6	CASSLRGLHVETQYF	TGTGCCAGCAGCTTGAGAGGTCTCCATGTGGAGACCCAGTACTTC
TRBJ1-3	16	.	.	TRBV27	CASSLSVGASENTIYF	TGTGCCAGCAGTTTATCTGTAGGGGCAAGCGAAAACACCATATATTTT
TRBJ1-6	15	.	.	TRBV4-2	CASSKDSSYNSPLHF	TGTGCCAGCAGCAAAGACAGCTCCTATAATTCACCCCTCCACTTT
TRBJ1-1	9	.	.	TRBV7-9	CASERGAFF	TGTGCCAGCGAAAGGGGAGCTTTCTTT
TRBJ1-1	12	.	.	TRBV19	CASTLGNTEAFF	TGTGCCAGTACCCTAGGGAACACTGAAGCTTTCTTT
TRBJ2-5	15	.	.	TRBV7-9	CASSTPWTVQETQYF	TGTGCCAGCAGTACCCCCTGGACAGTCCAAGAGACCCAGTACTTC
TRBJ2-3	15	TRBD1	once	TRBV6-1	CASGAGQGFTDTQYF	TGTGCCAGTGGGGCGGGACAGGGATTCACAGATACGCAGTATTTT
TRBJ2-7	14	TRBD2	.	TRBV10-3	CAISGGDAGDEQYF	TGTGCCATCAGTGGGGGGGATGCGGGGGACGAGCAGTACTTC
TRBJ2-3	14	.	medium-sized	TRBV30	CAWSWAVLTDTQYF	TGTGCCTGGAGTTGGGCAGTATTAACAGATACGCAGTATTTT
TRBJ1-1	13	.	.	TRBV4-2	CASSQEGRPEAFF	TGTGCCAGCAGCCAAGAGGGCAGGCCAGAAGCTTTCTTT
TRBJ2-7	14	.	.	TRBV5-4	CASSLFGSIYEQYF	TGTGCCAGCAGCTTGTTCGGGAGTATCTACGAGCAGTACTTC
TRBJ2-3	16	TRBD2	.	TRBV7-2	CASSFTSGRDADTQYF	TGTGCCAGCAGCTTTACTAGCGGGAGAGACGCAGATACGCAGTATTTT
TRBJ2-1	16	TRBD2	.	TRBV25-1	CASSETTSGRADEQFF	TGTGCCAGCAGTGAGACCACTAGCGGGAGGGCCGATGAGCAGTTCTTC
TRBJ1-5	15	TRBD1	.	TRBV6-5	CASSYRGQSNQPQHF	TGTGCCAGCAGTTACAGGGGGCAGAGCAATCAGCCCCAGCATTTT
TRBJ1-5	18	TRBD1	.	TRBV5-3	CARSFHRLDRDPYQPQHF	TGTGCCAGAAGCTTCCACCGTTTAGACAGGGACCCTTATCAGCCCCAGCATTTT
TRBJ2-1	15	TRBD2	.	TRBV5-4	CASSLDLAGAHEQFF	TGTGCCAGCAGCTTGGATCTAGCGGGAGCCCATGAGCAGTTCTTC
TRBJ2-5	16	TRBD2	.	TRBV5-1	CASSSGTGTTGETQYF	TGCGCCAGCAGCTCGGGTACCGGGACTACAGGAGAGACCCAGTACTTC
TRBJ1-2	15	.	few	TRBV5-5	CASSSSGPGLGGYTF	TGTGCCAGCAGCTCGTCCGGGCCGGGATTAGGAGGCTACACCTTC
TRBJ1-6	18	TRBD1	.	TRBV7-2	CASSPYPQTGTDNSPLHF	TGTGCCAGCAGCCCATACCCGCAAACTGGGACAGACAATTCACCCCTCCACTTT
TRBJ2-3	15	TRBD2	.	TRBV7-2	CASSAGGGWADTQYF	TGTGCCAGCAGCGCGGGAGGAGGGTGGGCAGATACGCAGTATTTT
TRBJ2-1	15	TRBD2	.	TRBV5-4	CASRAGTRVPYEQFF	TGTGCCAGCAGAGCCGGGACTAGGGTCCCCTATGAGCAGTTCTTC
TRBJ2-3	13	.	.	TRBV19	CASSIVRTDTQYF	TGTGCCAGTAGTATCGTCCGTACAGATACGCAGTATTTT
TRBJ1-4	14	.	.	TRBV5-6	CASRMGPLGEKLFF	TGTGCCAGCAGGATGGGGCCCCTGGGCGAAAAACTGTTTTTT
TRBJ2-1	13	.	.	TRBV10-1	CASTGTWIHEQFF	TGCGCCAGCACCGGGACTTGGATCCATGAGCAGTTCTTC
TRBJ1-3	17	.	.	TRBV7-9	CASSGDRRSFSGNTIYF	TGTGCCAGCAGCGGAGACAGGCGCTCTTTCTCTGGAAACACCATATATTTT